This TCR beta chain was recovered during a study of post-analysis software for immune sequencing data. Study-level findings and limits: Five TRBV segments, including TRBV5-6, TRBV5-1 and TRBV20-1, were more frequent in patients than controls. Patients with multiple sclerosis recorded significantly lower normalized Chao1 diversity than controls, the study found.

CDR3 size: 14 residues. V lost 2 bases to trimming and J lost 4 bases; unmatched junction nucleotides: 4. CDR1 MNHEY and CDR2 SVGAGI come from the germline V gene. TCR beta cDNA libraries had unique molecular identifiers. TCRdb re-called the PCR reads with MiXCR, one entry per CDR3 protein. The sample consists of 750,000 to 950,000 distinct CDR3 sequences, roughly 50% of them appearing once. On this clonotype itself: The antigen remains unidentified.

The J gene is TRBJ2-7, the V gene TRBV6-5; 8 nucleotides align to TRBD2. The clonotype comes from a girl aged 5-17 years with multiple sclerosis. The sequencing input was blood. The chain's CDR3 is CASSYVVAGYEQYF. CDR3 coding DNA: TGTGCCAGCAGTTACGTGGTAGCGGGATACGAGCAGTACTTC.